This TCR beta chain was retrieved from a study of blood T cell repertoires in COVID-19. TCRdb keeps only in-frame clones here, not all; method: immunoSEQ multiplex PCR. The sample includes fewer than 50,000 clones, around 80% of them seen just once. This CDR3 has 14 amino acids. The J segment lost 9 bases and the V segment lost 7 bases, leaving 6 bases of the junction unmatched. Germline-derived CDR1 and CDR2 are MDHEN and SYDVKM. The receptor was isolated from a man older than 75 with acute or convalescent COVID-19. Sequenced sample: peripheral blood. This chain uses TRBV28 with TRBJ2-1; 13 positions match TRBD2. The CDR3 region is CASTRTSGSAEQFF. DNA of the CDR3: TGTGCCAGCACCCGGACTAGCGGGAGCGCTGAGCAGTTCTTC.